This T cell receptor beta chain emerged from a study of Graves' ophthalmopathy and Graves' hyperthyroidism. Study-level results: Ophthalmopathy progression prediction by the model yielded a sensitivity of approximately 70% and a specificity of about 72%.

With regard to this clonotype: The target antigen is unknown.

The authors isolated PBMCs from 10 ml of fresh peripheral blood. Amplification of TCR beta CDR3 regions used RNA transcripts. Following a first-round RT-PCR that used HTBI primers, a second-round multiplex PCR was carried out. TCRdb re-called the multiplex PCR reads through MiXCR, storing one row per CDR3 protein. The sample lists 660,000 or so distinct CDR3 sequences; about 38% were seen once. This clonotype originated in an adult man with Graves' ophthalmopathy. Sequencing was done on a sample of peripheral blood.

CDR3 sequence reads: CASQRQVFYEQYF. CDR3 nucleotide sequence: TGTGCCAGCCAGCGACAGGTTTTTTACGAGCAGTACTTC. The chain has TRBV10-3 and TRBJ2-7; D is perhaps TRBD1 (6 bases). V was pared by 10 bases and J by 4 bases, with 17 bases between. CDR1 ENHRY and CDR2 SYGVKD come from the germline V gene. The CDR3 spans 13 residues.